This T cell receptor beta chain was retrieved from a study of T-cell memory formation after mild COVID-19. Study-level findings and limits: The finding that pre-infection memory included some responding clones suggested that cross-reactive memory joined.

Points on this clonotype: Its antigen is still unknown.

Germline V gives CDR1 KGHSH, CDR2 LQKENI. The CDR3 is made up of 15 amino acids. The J segment lost 6 bases and the V segment lost 2 bases, leaving 7 bases of the junction unmatched. Using constant-segment primers, 5'RACE produced TCR alpha and TCR beta cDNA libraries carrying sample barcodes and UMIs. A single record per CDR3 protein comes from TCRdb applying MiXCR to the 5' RACE reads. This sample yields about 390,000 distinct CDR3 sequences, of which 16% are seen a single time; about a fifth belongs to the top ten. The J gene is TRBJ1-1, the V gene TRBV18; 9 nucleotides line up with TRBD1. The TCR was taken from a man between 18 and 35 years old who had mild COVID-19 (a few samples of this study predate the infection). Cell type and time point are not known. Sequenced: PBMCs or a T cell subset sorted from them (not recorded which). CDR3 amino acids: CASSPTGQGGSEAFF. In DNA form, the CDR3 reads TGTGCCAGCTCACCAACGGGACAGGGCGGGTCTGAAGCTTTCTTT.